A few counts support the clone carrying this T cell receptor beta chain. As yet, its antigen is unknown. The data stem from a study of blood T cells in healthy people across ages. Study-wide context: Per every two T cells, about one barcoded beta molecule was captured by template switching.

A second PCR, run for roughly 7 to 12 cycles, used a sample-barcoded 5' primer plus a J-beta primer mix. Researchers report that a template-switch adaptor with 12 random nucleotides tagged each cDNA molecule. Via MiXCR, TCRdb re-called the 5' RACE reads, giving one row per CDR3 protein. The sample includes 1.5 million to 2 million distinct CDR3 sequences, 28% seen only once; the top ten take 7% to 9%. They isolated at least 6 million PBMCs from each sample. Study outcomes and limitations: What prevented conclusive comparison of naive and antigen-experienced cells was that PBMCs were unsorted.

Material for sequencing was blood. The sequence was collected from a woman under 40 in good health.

The CDR3 loop is CASTHARQGSWEAFF. CDR3 in DNA: TGTGCCAGCACCCACGCCCGACAGGGGTCTTGGGAAGCTTTCTTT. This chain joins TRBV6-5 and TRBJ1-1, with 8 bases lining up with TRBD1. The CDR3 is made up of 15 amino acids. V lost 7 bases, J lost 8 bases, and 15 bases stayed unmatched. Looked up from germline, CDR1 is MNHEY and CDR2 is SVGAGI.